A single sample is the source of the 21 T cell receptor beta chains below, sequenced in a study of blood T cell repertoires in COVID-19. Here immunoSEQ multiplex PCR was the method, and the copy in TCRdb shows in-frame clones only, minus some. The table lists about 74,000 clones, around 78% of them singletons. Sequenced input: peripheral blood. The receptor source for this set is a human donor in a cohort sampled during active COVID-19.

In its sample, this clone was seen once. CDR3 sequence reads: CASSQEPAGGAGYGYTF. The CDR3 coding sequence is TGCGCCAGCAGCCAAGAGCCCGCGGGGGGCGCAGGCTATGGCTACACCTTC. This chain connects TRBV4-3 to TRBJ1-2; tentatively, D is TRBD1 (6 bases). Germline values: CDR1 LGHNA, CDR2 YSLEER. The germline V and J ends were trimmed by 0 bases and 4 bases, with 18 bases remaining between them. The CDR3 is 17 amino acids.

The chain is built from TRBV19 and TRBJ2-1; D perhaps matches TRBD1 (6 bases). The CDR3 sequence is 16 residues long. Trimming took off 6 bases at V and 2 bases at J, with 17 bases between the two ends. Germline V gives CDR1 LNHDA, CDR2 SQIVND (reference sequence). This CDR3 is CASRGEGTSAYNEQFF. For the CDR3, the DNA is TGTGCCAGTAGGGGGGAAGGGACATCAGCCTACAATGAGCAGTTCTTC.

The rearrangement joins TRBV27 to TRBJ2-7, with D perhaps TRBD1 (6 bases). The V and J ends lost 3 bases and 1 base respectively, with 10 bases between them. Germline assignment: CDR1 MNHEY and CDR2 SMNVEV (reference sequence). The CDR3 is 14 residues long. The CDR3 nucleotides are TGTGCCAGCAGTTTCAGGGACAAGTCCTACGAGCAGTACTTC. It yields the protein CASSFRDKSYEQYF.

The chain recombines TRBV19 with TRBJ2-1; 11 nucleotides line up with TRBD2. CDR1 is LNHDA and CDR2 is SQIVND in the germline V gene (reference sequence). With V trimmed by 6 bases and J by 10 bases, 14 bases remained unmatched. This CDR3 region has 16 residues. For the CDR3, the DNA is TGTGCCAGTAGGACCCCGTCACTAGCGGGAGAAGGGGAGCAGTTCTTC. This codes for CASRTPSLAGEGEQFF.

The chain has TRBV5-5 and TRBJ2-7, with TRBD1 as a possible D gene (6 bases). Germline-derived CDR1 and CDR2 are SGHKS and YYEKEE (reference sequence). The ends were cut back, 0 bases at V and 3 bases at J, with 13 bases in the middle. This CDR3 region has 15 residues. The CDR3 DNA is TGTGCCAGCAGCTTGGGCCAGGGGTCCTTCTACGAGCAGTACTTC. This codes for CASSLGQGSFYEQYF. Full variable domain (rest looked up from reference TRBV5-5 and TRBJ2-7): DAGVTQSPTHLIKTRGQQVTLRCSPISGHKSVSWYQQVLGQGPQFIFQYYEKEERGRGNFPDRFSARQFPNYSSELNVNALLLGDSALYLCASSLGQGSFYEQYFGPGTRLTVT.

This chain connects TRBV5-6 to TRBJ2-5; 11 nucleotides line up with TRBD2. Germline values: CDR1 SGHDT, CDR2 YYEEEE. The trim removed 0 bases at V and 2 bases at J, leaving 3 bases unmatched. This CDR3 spans 16 amino acids. The CDR3 nucleotides are TGTGCCAGCAGCTTGGGGACTAGCGGGCTACAAGAGACCCAGTACTTC. Translated: CASSLGTSGLQETQYF. Filled out from reference TRBV5-6 and TRBJ2-5, the complete variable domain reads DAGVTQSPTHLIKTRGQQVTLRCSPKSGHDTVSWYQQALGQGPQFIFQYYEEEERQRGNFPDRFSGHQFPNYSSELNVNALLLGDSALYLCASSLGTSGLQETQYFGPGTRLLVL.

This rearrangement joins TRBV12-3 or TRBV12-4 to TRBJ2-7; no firm D call. The V end lost 5 bases, the J end lost 4 bases, and 12 bases lay between the germline ends. CDR3 size: 13 residues. CDR3 amino acids: CASSLLVAYEQYF. The CDR3, as DNA: TGTGCCAGCAGTCTTCTCGTTGCGTACGAGCAGTACTTC.

This clone was observed once. This sequence joins TRBV5-8 and TRBJ1-6; 11 positions match TRBD1. The trim removed 5 bases at V and 10 bases at J, leaving 8 bases unmatched. The CDR3 runs 15 residues. Per the germline V gene, CDR1 is SGHTS and CDR2 is YDEGEE. CDR3 bases: TGTGCCAGCAGAACCGGACAGGGGGCTTGGTCACCCCTCCACTTT. The encoded protein is CASRTGQGAWSPLHF.

CDR3 DNA sequence: TGTGCCAGTAACCCCTCCGGTGCGGGCCAGCCCCAGCATTTT. Translation gives CASNPSGAGQPQHF. The J gene is TRBJ1-5, the V gene TRBV19; D gene ambiguous. CDR1 LNHDA and CDR2 SQIVND come from the germline V gene (reference sequence). The CDR3 loop spans 14 amino acids. V dropped 7 bases and J dropped 7 bases, with 17 bases sitting between them.

The chain couples TRBV11-2 to TRBJ2-7; possible D gene TRBD2, 6 bases. Germline lookup yields CDR1 SGHAT and CDR2 FQNNGV. The CDR3 has 16 residues. V was cut by 4 bases and J by 1 base, with 17 bases left in between. The CDR3 region has the DNA TGTGCCAGCAGCTCCCTGGCGGGAAGGGTTTCCTACGAGCAGTACTTC. Amino acids: CASSSLAGRVSYEQYF.

The gene calls are TRBV3-1 (or the pseudogene TRBV3-2) and TRBJ1-6; D gene ambiguous. The V gene lost 6 bases and the J gene lost 8 bases, with 11 bases spanning the gap. The CDR3 covers 13 residues. The V gene's germline CDR1 is LGHDT and CDR2 YNNKEL (reference sequence). The CDR3 here is CASRTGEDSPLHF. CDR3 nucleotide sequence: TGTGCCAGCAGGACCGGAGAAGATTCACCCCTCCACTTT.

The rearrangement uses TRBV15 and TRBJ2-7; D is unclear. This CDR3 is 13 amino acids long. Trimming shortened V by 0 bases and J by 3 bases, and 6 bases separated the two germline ends. Germline-derived CDR1 and CDR2 are LNHNV and YYDKDF (reference sequence). The CDR3 bases are TGTGCCACCAGCAGAGATCCTGTCTACGAGCAGTACTTC. Protein product: CATSRDPVYEQYF.

The count of this clone is one. The chain is built from TRBV11-2 and TRBJ2-7; 9 nucleotides match TRBD1. Germline assignment: CDR1 SGHAT and CDR2 FQNNGV. After removal of 5 bases from V and 3 bases from J, the junction contained 8 bases not matched to a gene. The CDR3 runs 15 residues. The CDR3 nucleotides read TGTGCCAGCAGCGCATCCGGGACAGGGTACTACGAGCAGTACTTC. This gives the protein CASSASGTGYYEQYF.

The rearrangement links TRBV5-6 to TRBJ1-5; TRBD1 matches 8 bases. The CDR3 extends over 15 amino acids. Trimming took 0 bases from V and 5 from J; bases not matched to a gene: 4. The germline V gene has CDR1 SGHDT and CDR2 YYEEEE. CDR3 nucleotide sequence: TGTGCCAGCAGCTTGGGACAGGGGATCGATCAGCCCCAGCATTTT. Translated, it gives CASSLGQGIDQPQHF.

The DNA for the CDR3 is TGCGCCAGCAGCCCCGCTACTAGCGGGGGTAGCACCGGGGAGCTGTTTTTT. It is translated as CASSPATSGGSTGELFF. The V and J genes are TRBV10-2 and TRBJ2-2; 11 nucleotides align to TRBD2. Germline V lookup: CDR1 WSHSY, CDR2 SAAADI. The CDR3 sequence is 17 residues long. V lost 6 bases, J lost 4 bases, and 10 bases stayed unmatched.

This chain joins TRBV6-5 and TRBJ2-7; D might be TRBD2 (6 bases). Germline V gene data show CDR1 as MNHEY and CDR2 as SVGAGI. V was pared by 8 bases and J by 3 bases, with 20 bases between. CDR3 size: 15 residues. The CDR3 DNA is TGTGCCAGCGCCCCCGGCGGGAAGATGGACTACGAGCAGTACTTC. Protein sequence: CASAPGGKMDYEQYF.

This clone was counted between two and nine times. The rearrangement uses TRBV5-1 and TRBJ2-5; tentatively, D is TRBD1 (6 bases). V dropped 0 bases and J dropped 3 bases, with 6 bases sitting between them. Germline lookup yields CDR1 SGHRS and CDR2 YFSETQ. The length of the CDR3 is 13 residues. The CDR3 region is CASSLGTEETQYF. The CDR3 region has the DNA TGCGCCAGCAGCTTGGGGACAGAAGAGACCCAGTACTTC.

The V call is TRBV19, the J call TRBJ1-5; D ambiguous. The CDR3 contains 14 residues. Per the germline V gene, CDR1 is LNHDA and CDR2 is SQIVND (reference sequence). Trimming shortened V by 0 bases and J by 8 bases, and 11 bases separated the two germline ends. Written as DNA, the CDR3 is TGTGCCAGTAGTATAGACCCTTCGGGTGAGCCCCAGCATTTT. This encodes CASSIDPSGEPQHF.

This chain joins TRBV10-3 and TRBJ2-1; 14 nucleotides agree with TRBD2. The V gene end was trimmed by 7 bases and the J gene end by 6 bases; junction bases not matched to a gene: 5. CDR1 ENHRY and CDR2 SYGVKD come from the germline V gene. CDR3 length: 15 residues. The CDR3 DNA reads TGTGCCATCACCCCCGGGACTAGCGGGAGCAATGAGCAGTTCTTC. Translating it yields CAITPGTSGSNEQFF.

The rearrangement links TRBV6-5 to TRBJ2-7, with D possibly being TRBD2 (6 bases). Germline lookup yields CDR1 MNHEY and CDR2 SVGAGI. The V gene lost 6 bases and the J gene lost 5 bases, with 11 bases spanning the gap. The CDR3 contains 12 residues. CDR3 in amino acids: CASRRGIHEQYF. The CDR3 DNA is TGTGCCAGCAGACGGGGGATCCACGAGCAGTACTTC.

V and J are TRBV15 and TRBJ2-4; TRBD2 matches 7 bases. Trimming at V came to 1 base and at J to 3 bases, leaving 3 bases not matched to a gene. The CDR3 contains 15 residues. The V gene's germline CDR1 is LNHNV and CDR2 YYDKDF (reference sequence). Written as DNA, the CDR3 is TGTGCCACCAGCAGAGGAGGGGAGGGCAAAAACATTCAGTACTTC. Protein: CATSRGGEGKNIQYF.